The T cell receptor (beta chain) under discussion was sequenced for a study of cytomegalovirus exposure and HLA in healthy donors. Study-wide results and limits: It was likely that a cluster of highly shared sequence variants was a sequencing artifact. Per published reports, the classifier diagnosed cytomegalovirus status with high specificity and sensitivity.

PCR employed 60 Vbeta and 13 Jbeta primers. Assay: immunoSEQ multiplex PCR; the TCRdb copy retains only in-frame clones and omits some. Of some 57,000 clones listed, about 81% are singletons. Notes on this clone: Its specificity is unknown.

The sample was PBMCs. This clonotype originated in a woman aged 25 to 39 in good health and CMV-seronegative.

As DNA, the CDR3 is TGTGCCAGCAGCCCACTAGCGGTTTTCAATGAGCAGTTCTTC. Its translation: CASSPLAVFNEQFF. V is TRBV5-8 and J is TRBJ2-1; the match to TRBD2 covers 8 bases. Germline trimming cut 4 bases from V and 6 bases from J; bases unmatched to any gene: 6. The CDR3 sequence is 14 residues long. Germline CDR1 is SGHTS and CDR2 is YDEGEE.